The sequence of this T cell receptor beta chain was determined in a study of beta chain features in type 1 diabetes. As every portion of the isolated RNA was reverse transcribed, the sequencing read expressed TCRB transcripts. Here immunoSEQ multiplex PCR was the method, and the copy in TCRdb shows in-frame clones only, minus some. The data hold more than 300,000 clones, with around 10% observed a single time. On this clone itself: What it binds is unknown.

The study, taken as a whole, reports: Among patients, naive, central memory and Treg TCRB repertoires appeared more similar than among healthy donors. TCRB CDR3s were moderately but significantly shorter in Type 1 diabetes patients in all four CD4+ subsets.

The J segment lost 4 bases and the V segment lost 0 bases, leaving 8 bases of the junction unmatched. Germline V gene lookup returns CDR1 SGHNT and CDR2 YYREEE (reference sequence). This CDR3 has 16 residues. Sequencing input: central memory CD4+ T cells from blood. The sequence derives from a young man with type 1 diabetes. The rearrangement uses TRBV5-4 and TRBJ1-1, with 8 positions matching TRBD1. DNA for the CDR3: TGTGCCAGCAGCTTGGATACGACAGGGGCTGGCACTGAAGCTTTCTTT. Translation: CASSLDTTGAGTEAFF. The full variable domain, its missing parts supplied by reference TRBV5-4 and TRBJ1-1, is ETGVTQSPTHLIKTRGQQVTLRCSSQSGHNTVSWYQQALGQGPQFIFQYYREEENGRGNFPPRFSGLQFPNYSSELNVNALELDDSALYLCASSLDTTGAGTEAFFGQGTRLTVV.